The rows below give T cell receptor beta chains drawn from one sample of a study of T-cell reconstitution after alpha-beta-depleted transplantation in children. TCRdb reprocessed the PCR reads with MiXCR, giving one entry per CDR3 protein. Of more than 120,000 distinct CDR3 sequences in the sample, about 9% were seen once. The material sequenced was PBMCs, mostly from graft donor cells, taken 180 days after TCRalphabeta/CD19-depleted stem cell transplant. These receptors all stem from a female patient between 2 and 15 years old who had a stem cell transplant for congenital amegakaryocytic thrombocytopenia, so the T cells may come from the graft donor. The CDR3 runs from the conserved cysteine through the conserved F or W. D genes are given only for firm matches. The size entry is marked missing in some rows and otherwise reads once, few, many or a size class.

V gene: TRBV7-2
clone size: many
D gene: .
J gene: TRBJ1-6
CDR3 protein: CASSRWGGVNSPLHF
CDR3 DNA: TGTGCCAGCAGCCGATGGGGGGGCGTGAATTCACCCCTCCACTTT

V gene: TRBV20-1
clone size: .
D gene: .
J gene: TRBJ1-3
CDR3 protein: CSTRGAGNTIYF
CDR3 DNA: TGCAGTACAAGGGGCGCTGGAAACACCATATATTTT

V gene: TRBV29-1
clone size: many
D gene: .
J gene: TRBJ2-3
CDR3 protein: CSVDLSGRRDTQYF
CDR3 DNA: TGCAGCGTCGACCTGTCGGGGCGGAGAGATACGCAGTATTTT

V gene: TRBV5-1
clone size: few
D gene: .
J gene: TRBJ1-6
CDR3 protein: CASRNGVAGSPLHF
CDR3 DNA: TGCGCCAGCAGAAATGGTGTGGCGGGTTCACCCCTCCACTTT

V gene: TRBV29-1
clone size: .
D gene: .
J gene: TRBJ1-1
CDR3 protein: CSGHRAFDTEAFF
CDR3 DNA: TGCAGCGGGCACAGGGCGTTCGACACTGAAGCTTTCTTT

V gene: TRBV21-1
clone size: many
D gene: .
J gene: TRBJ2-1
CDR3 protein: CASSKESEQFF
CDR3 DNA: TGTGCCAGCAGCAAAGAGAGTGAGCAGTTCTTC

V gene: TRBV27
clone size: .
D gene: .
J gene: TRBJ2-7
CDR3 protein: CASSPYRAGGPSEQYF
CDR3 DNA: TGTGCCAGCAGTCCCTACCGCGCCGGGGGGCCTAGCGAGCAGTACTTC

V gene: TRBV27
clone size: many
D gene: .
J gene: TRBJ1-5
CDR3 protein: CASSIRQSNQPQHF
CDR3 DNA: TGTGCCAGCAGTATAAGACAGAGCAATCAGCCCCAGCATTTT

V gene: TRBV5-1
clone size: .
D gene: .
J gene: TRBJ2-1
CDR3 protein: CASSLRGGPGVGQFF
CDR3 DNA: TGCGCCAGCAGCTTGCGTGGGGGGCCCGGGGTCGGGCAGTTCTTC

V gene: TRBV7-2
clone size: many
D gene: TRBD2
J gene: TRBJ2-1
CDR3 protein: CASVSGSYNEQFF
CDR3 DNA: TGTGCCAGCGTTAGCGGGAGCTACAATGAGCAGTTCTTC

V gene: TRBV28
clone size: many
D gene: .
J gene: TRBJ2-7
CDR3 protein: CASSSHSRDMFGEQYF
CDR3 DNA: TGTGCCAGCAGTTCTCACAGTAGGGACATGTTCGGCGAGCAGTACTTC

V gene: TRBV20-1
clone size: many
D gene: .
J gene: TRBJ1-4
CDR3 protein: CSARSGFNEKLFF
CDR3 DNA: TGCAGTGCTAGATCTGGGTTTAATGAAAAACTGTTTTTT

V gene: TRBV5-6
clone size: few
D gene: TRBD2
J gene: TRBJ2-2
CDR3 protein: CASSLRASSGSWTGELFF
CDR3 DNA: TGTGCCAGCAGCTTGAGAGCCTCTAGCGGGAGTTGGACCGGGGAGCTGTTTTTT

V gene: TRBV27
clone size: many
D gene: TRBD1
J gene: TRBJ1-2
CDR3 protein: CAIDRGHRGYTF
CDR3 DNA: TGTGCCATCGACAGGGGTCACCGTGGCTACACCTTC

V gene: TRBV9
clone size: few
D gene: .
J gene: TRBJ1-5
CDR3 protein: CASSPHGGNQPQHF
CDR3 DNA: TGTGCCAGCAGCCCCCACGGGGGCAATCAGCCCCAGCATTTT

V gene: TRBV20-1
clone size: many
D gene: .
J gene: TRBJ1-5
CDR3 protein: CSAGSPKRPQHF
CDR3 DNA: TGCAGTGCTGGTTCACCGAAAAGGCCCCAGCATTTT

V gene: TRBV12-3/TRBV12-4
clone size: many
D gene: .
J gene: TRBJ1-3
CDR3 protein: CASTINSGNTIYF
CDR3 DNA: TGTGCCAGTACGATTAATTCTGGAAACACCATATATTTT